The 21 T cell receptor beta chains presented below share a single source sample, sequenced in a study of early T cells in non-severe SARS-CoV-2 infection. TCRdb re-called the 5' RACE reads with MiXCR, one entry per CDR3 protein. The sample lists about 77,000 distinct CDR3 sequences, approximately 15% occurring once. The sequenced sample was whole blood. Every receptor here comes from an adult who was a healthcare worker with PCR-confirmed SARS-CoV-2 infection or an uninfected control (not recorded which).

This clonotype was detected only a few times. This rearrangement joins TRBV2 to TRBJ1-5; D is perhaps TRBD1 (5 bases). CDR1 SNHLY and CDR2 FYNNEI come from the germline V gene. V dropped 7 bases and J dropped 9 bases, with 16 bases sitting between them. CDR3 length: 13 residues. The CDR3, as DNA: TGTGCCAGCACCCGGGAACCTCAGGGGCCCCAGCATTTT. Translation: CASTREPQGPQHF.

The chain carries TRBV7-9 and TRBJ1-3; 7 bases are a match to TRBD1. CDR1 and CDR2 (germline): SEHNR, FQNEAQ (reference sequence). The CDR3 is 17 amino acids. V was pared by 3 bases and J by 0 bases, with 8 bases of the junction left unmatched. CDR3 sequence: CASSFSDRRLSGNTIYF. In nucleotides, the CDR3 is TGTGCCAGCAGCTTCTCGGACAGGCGTCTCTCTGGAAACACCATATATTTT.

The chain uses TRBV28 and TRBJ1-1; perhaps TRBD1 as D (6 bases). Germline values: CDR1 MDHEN, CDR2 SYDVKM. The CDR3 spans 14 residues. The V gene lost 5 bases and the J gene lost 4 bases, with 14 bases spanning the gap. As DNA, the CDR3 is TGTGCCAGCAGTCTCGGACAGACTTTCACTGAAGCTTTCTTT. Its translation is CASSLGQTFTEAFF.

As concerns this clonotype: This may be a read error, as it is one base from a much larger clone. The V and J genes are TRBV10-3 and TRBJ2-3; unclear D gene. Between the trimmed V and J ends, which lost 4 bases and 2 bases, there was a span of 10 bases. Looked up from germline, CDR1 is ENHRY and CDR2 is SYGVKD. The CDR3 is 14 amino acids. This CDR3 is CAISGIIYTDTQYF. DNA of the CDR3: TGTGCCATCAGTGGTATAATTTACACAGATACGCAGTATTTT.

V and J are TRBV11-2 and TRBJ2-2; perhaps TRBD2 as D (6 bases). Trimming removed 4 bases at V and 3 bases at J, with 9 bases between. This CDR3 has 14 residues. Germline CDR1 is SGHAT and CDR2 is FQNNGV. The CDR3 region is CASSWTGDTGELFF. CDR3 sequence (DNA): TGTGCCAGCAGCTGGACGGGGGACACCGGGGAGCTGTTTTTT.

The chain has TRBV29-1 and TRBJ2-3; D ambiguous. CDR1 and CDR2 (germline): SQVTM, ANQGSEA. The CDR3 extends over 12 amino acids. Trimming took 3 bases from V and 8 from J, leaving 12 bases between them. Here the CDR3 DNA reads TGCAGCGTTGATAGAGTGAGTGGTACGCAGTATTTT. Translation: CSVDRVSGTQYF.

A few counts support this clonotype. The CDR3 region is CASSPNRGSDTQYF. The CDR3 DNA sequence: TGTGCCAGCTCACCCAACAGGGGTTCAGATACGCAGTATTTT. This chain links TRBV18 with TRBJ2-3, with TRBD1 identical over 7 bases. The germline gives CDR1 KGHSH, CDR2 LQKENI. The CDR3 is 14 amino acids. The junction had 4 bases not matched to a gene; V was cut back by 3 bases and J by 4 bases.

This clonotype was seen only a few times. One junction end disagrees with the germline gene, perhaps due to a read error. V gene TRBV3-1 combines with J gene TRBJ2-7; D is ambiguous. Germline CDR1 and CDR2: LGHDT and YNNKEL (reference sequence). The CDR3 runs 11 residues. Here the CDR3 reads CASSQGRFVDF. The CDR3 DNA is TGTGCCAGCAGCCAAGGACGATTTGTGGACTTC.

CDR3: CASGDRNTYEQYF. As DNA, the CDR3 is TGTGCCAGCGGGGACAGGAATACCTACGAGCAGTACTTC. The chain has TRBV19 and TRBJ2-7; the match to TRBD1 covers 8 bases. The CDR3 loop spans 13 amino acids. V lost 9 bases, J lost 2 bases, and 6 bases stayed unmatched. Germline CDR1 and CDR2: LNHDA and SQIVND (reference sequence).

This clonotype appeared a few times. The chain joins TRBV20-1 to TRBJ1-2; D gene ambiguous. The CDR3 totals 14 residues. Germline V gene data show CDR1 as DFQATT and CDR2 as SNEGSKA (reference sequence). Trimming left V 2 bases short and J 2 bases short, with 12 bases between. CDR3 region: CSARPPGSNYGYTF. CDR3 in DNA: TGCAGTGCTAGACCCCCTGGGTCAAACTATGGCTACACCTTC.

The genes are TRBV29-1 and TRBJ2-1; 9 bases are shared with TRBD2. The V and J ends lost 5 bases and 12 bases, in that order; junction bases with no gene match: 5. The CDR3 is 11 amino acids. Germline V gene lookup returns CDR1 SQVTM and CDR2 ANQGSEA. Here the CDR3 DNA reads TGCAGCGTTTACCCAGCGGGAGGGCAGTTCTTC. Protein sequence: CSVYPAGGQFF.

CDR3 amino acids: CASSPVGGQTYNEQFF. For the CDR3, the DNA is TGTGCCAGCAGTCCCGTCGGGGGACAAACATACAATGAGCAGTTCTTC. The chain has TRBV28 and TRBJ2-1; D is perhaps TRBD1 or TRBD2 (6 bases each). The CDR3 has 16 residues. From germline, CDR1 is MDHEN and CDR2 SYDVKM. The V gene lost 5 bases and the J gene lost 4 bases, with 18 bases spanning the gap.

The chain combines TRBV30 with TRBJ2-7; possible D gene TRBD1, 6 bases. V was trimmed by 5 bases and J by 0 bases, leaving 8 bases between them. CDR3 length: 12 amino acids. Germline CDR1 is GTSNPN and CDR2 is SVGIG (reference sequence). CDR3 in amino acids: CAWDRSSYEQYF. CDR3 DNA sequence: TGTGCCTGGGACAGGAGCTCCTACGAGCAGTACTTC.

The chain recombines TRBV2 with TRBJ2-2; a weak D match, TRBD2 (5 bases). The germline CDR1 and CDR2 sequences are SNHLY and FYNNEI. The CDR3 totals 16 residues. Trimming cost V 7 bases and J 0 bases, with 15 bases left between them. The DNA of the CDR3 is TGTGCCAGCACTCTTCAGCGGACCGCGAACACCGGGGAGCTGTTTTTT. This encodes CASTLQRTANTGELFF.

This clonotype was observed many times. The chain links TRBV12-3 or TRBV12-4 to TRBJ1-4; the D is unclear. V lost 5 bases, J lost 8 bases, and 21 bases lay in between. The CDR3 is 16 residues long. CDR3 bases: TGTGCCAGCAGTCCCTCCCGGGTAGGGATGAGCGAAAAACTGTTTTTT. This gives the protein CASSPSRVGMSEKLFF.

This clonotype was found many times. The V and J genes are TRBV10-1 and TRBJ1-5; TRBD1 matches 12 bases. The germline CDR1 and CDR2 sequences are WNHNN and SYGVQD (reference sequence). Trimming cost V 7 bases and J 5 bases; bases outside gene matches: 12. The CDR3 is 17 amino acids. This chain's CDR3 is CASIQVPGQGAYQPQHF. The CDR3, as DNA: TGCGCCAGCATTCAAGTACCGGGACAGGGGGCTTATCAGCCCCAGCATTTT.

This clonotype was counted only a few times. The chain has TRBV3-1 and TRBJ1-3, with 9 nucleotides matching TRBD1. The CDR3 loop spans 12 amino acids. With V trimmed by 8 bases and J by 11 bases, 7 bases remained unmatched. Germline CDR1 reads LGHDT; CDR2 reads YNNKEL (reference sequence). This CDR3 reads CASGTGRKAIYF. The CDR3 DNA reads as TGTGCCAGCGGGACAGGGCGAAAGGCCATATATTTT.

The gene calls are TRBV12-3 or TRBV12-4 and TRBJ2-1; D is ambiguous. The V end lost 5 bases, the J end lost 8 bases, and 7 bases lay between the germline ends. The CDR3 runs to 11 residues. Here the CDR3 reads CASSRAHEQFF. Written as DNA, the CDR3 is TGTGCCAGCAGTCGTGCGCATGAGCAGTTCTTC.

CDR3 nucleotide sequence: TGTGCCAGCAGCCCCCCAACAGGGATGAACACTGAAGCTTTCTTT. It yields the protein CASSPPTGMNTEAFF. V usage is TRBV28 and J usage is TRBJ1-1, with a tentative D call TRBD1 (6 bases). Trimming took off 6 bases at V and 0 bases at J, with 14 bases between the two ends. CDR3 length equals 15 residues. Looked up from germline, CDR1 is MDHEN and CDR2 is SYDVKM.

CDR3 sequence: CASSQGERIGELFF. The DNA for the CDR3 is TGCGCCAGCAGCCAGGGGGAGCGGATCGGGGAGCTGTTTTTT. The chain recombines TRBV4-1 with TRBJ2-2, with D possibly called TRBD1 or TRBD2 (5 bases each). CDR1 and CDR2 from the germline V gene are MGHRA and YSYEKL. The CDR3 sequence is 14 residues long. V gave up 3 bases and J gave up 7 bases, with 12 bases separating them.

This chain uses TRBV20-1 with TRBJ2-7, with 9 bases that match TRBD1. The CDR3 covers 12 residues. Germline loops: CDR1 DFQATT, CDR2 SNEGSKA (reference sequence). Trimming at V came to 6 bases and at J to 3 bases, leaving 3 bases not matched to a gene. CDR3 nucleotides: TGCAGTGCCGCGACAGGGGGCTACGAGCAGTACTTC. Its protein product is CSAATGGYEQYF.